This T cell receptor (beta chain) emerged from a study of blood T cell repertoires in COVID-19. Study at large: Sites in the United States, Italy and Spain provided acute and convalescent COVID-19 samples. PBMCs, B-cell-depleted T cells, or T cells provided the cDNA or gDNA that made up the material.

Categorization into cohorts depended on clinical history that participants reported. Here immunoSEQ multiplex PCR was the method, and the copy in TCRdb shows in-frame clones only, minus some. The data show some 430,000 clones, 90% seen once. This clone was seen only once. In germline, CDR1 is SNHLY, CDR2 FYNNEI. V lost 1 base and J 2 bases, leaving 8 bases between the germline ends. The CDR3 is 14 amino acids. This TCR was recovered from a man aged 18 to 29 who had recovered from COVID-19. The sample consisted of PBMCs or T cells enriched from blood (not recorded which). V usage is TRBV2 and J usage is TRBJ1-1; D unclear. CDR3 sequence: CASSEEVTNTEAFF. For the CDR3, the DNA is TGTGCCAGCAGTGAAGAAGTGACAAACACTGAAGCTTTCTTT.